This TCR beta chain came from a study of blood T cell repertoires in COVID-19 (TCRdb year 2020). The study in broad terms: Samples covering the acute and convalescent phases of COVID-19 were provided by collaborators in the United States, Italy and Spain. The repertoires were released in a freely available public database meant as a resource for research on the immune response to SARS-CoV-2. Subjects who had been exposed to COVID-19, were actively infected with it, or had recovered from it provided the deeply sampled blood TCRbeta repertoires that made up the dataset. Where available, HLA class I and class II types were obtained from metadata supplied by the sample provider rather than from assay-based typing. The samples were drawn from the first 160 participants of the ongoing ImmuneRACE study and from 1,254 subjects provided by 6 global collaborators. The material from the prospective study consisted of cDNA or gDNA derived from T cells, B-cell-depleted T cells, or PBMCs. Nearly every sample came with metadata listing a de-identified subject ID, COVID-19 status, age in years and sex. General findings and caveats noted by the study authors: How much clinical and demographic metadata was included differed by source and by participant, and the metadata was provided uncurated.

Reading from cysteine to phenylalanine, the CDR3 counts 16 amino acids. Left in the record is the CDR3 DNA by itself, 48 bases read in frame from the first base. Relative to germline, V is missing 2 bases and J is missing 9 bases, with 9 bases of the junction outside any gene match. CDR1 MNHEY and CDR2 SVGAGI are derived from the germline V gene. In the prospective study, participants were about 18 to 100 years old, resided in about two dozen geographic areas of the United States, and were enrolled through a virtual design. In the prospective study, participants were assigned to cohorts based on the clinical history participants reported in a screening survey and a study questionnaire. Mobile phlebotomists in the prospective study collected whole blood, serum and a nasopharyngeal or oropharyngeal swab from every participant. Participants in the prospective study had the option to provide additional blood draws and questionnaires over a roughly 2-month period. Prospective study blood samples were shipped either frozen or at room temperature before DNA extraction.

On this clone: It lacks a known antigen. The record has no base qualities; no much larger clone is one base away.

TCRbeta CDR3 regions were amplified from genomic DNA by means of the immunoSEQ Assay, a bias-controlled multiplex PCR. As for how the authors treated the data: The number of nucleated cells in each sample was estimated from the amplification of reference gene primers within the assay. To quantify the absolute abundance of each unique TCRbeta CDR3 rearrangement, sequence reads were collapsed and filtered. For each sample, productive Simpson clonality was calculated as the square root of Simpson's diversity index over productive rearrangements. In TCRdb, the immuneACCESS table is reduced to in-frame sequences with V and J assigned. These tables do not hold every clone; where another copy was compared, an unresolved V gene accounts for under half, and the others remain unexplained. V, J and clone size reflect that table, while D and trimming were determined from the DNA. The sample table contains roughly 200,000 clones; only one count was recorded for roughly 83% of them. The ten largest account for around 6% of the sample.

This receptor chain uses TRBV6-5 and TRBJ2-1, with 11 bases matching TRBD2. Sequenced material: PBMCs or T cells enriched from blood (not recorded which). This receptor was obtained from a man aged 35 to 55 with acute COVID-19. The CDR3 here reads CASSYRGTSGRSEQFF. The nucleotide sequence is TGTGCCAGCAGTTACCGGGGTACTAGCGGGAGATCTGAGCAGTTCTTC.